The entry below gives a single T cell receptor beta chain sequence along with its context. Its target is not known. The starting material, about 9.5 ml of fresh peripheral blood, provided the PBMCs. The data originate from a study of Graves' ophthalmopathy and Graves' hyperthyroidism. Germline lookup yields CDR1 SEHNR and CDR2 FQNEAQ (reference sequence). There are 14 residues in the CDR3. Trimming took off 1 base at V and 6 bases at J, with 12 bases between the two ends. Researchers took RNA transcripts and amplified TCR beta CDR3 regions from them. RT-PCR with HTBI primers came first, then second-round multiplex PCR. TCRdb redid the calling of the multiplex PCR reads with MiXCR, one entry per CDR3 protein. This sample yields 650,000 to 900,000 distinct CDR3 sequences, of which around 40% are seen a single time; 40% to 55% belongs to the top ten. Broader study findings: Stable hyperthyroidism and ophthalmopathy were told apart by a 13-signature model, which achieved around 88% sensitivity and almost 82% specificity. The model achieved around 67% sensitivity and roughly 79% specificity for ophthalmopathy progression. Blood repertoires reportedly contained most expanded thyroid clonotypes above 0.001 frequency.

The receptor comes from an adult man with Graves' ophthalmopathy. V gene TRBV7-9 combines with J gene TRBJ2-5; D possibly corresponds to TRBD1 (5 bases). Sequenced input: peripheral blood. This chain's CDR3 is CASSLGGGPQTQYF. As DNA, the CDR3 is TGTGCCAGCAGCTTAGGGGGCGGACCGCAGACCCAGTACTTC.